This TCR beta chain stems from a study of CD8+ T cells in alopecia areata. Sequencing used cDNA as its template, made by extracting RNA and reverse transcribing it. Sequencing was performed with immunoSEQ multiplex PCR; in TCRdb, only in-frame clones are kept and a portion is missing. The sample holds 150,000 to 200,000 clones, roughly 60% seen once. Germline V gene lookup returns CDR1 ENHRY and CDR2 SYGVKD. V shed 5 bases and J shed 5 bases, with 18 bases lying between them. This CDR3 has 15 residues. This sequence was found in a human donor with alopecia areata. The chain is built from TRBV10-3 and TRBJ2-5; D possibly uses TRBD1 or TRBD2 (5 bases each). This material consisted of CD4+ T cells sorted from blood, taken at week 0. The CDR3 DNA reads TGTGCCATCAGTTTGGAGGCAGGGTGGAAGGAGACCCAGTACTTC. Amino acid sequence: CAISLEAGWKETQYF.